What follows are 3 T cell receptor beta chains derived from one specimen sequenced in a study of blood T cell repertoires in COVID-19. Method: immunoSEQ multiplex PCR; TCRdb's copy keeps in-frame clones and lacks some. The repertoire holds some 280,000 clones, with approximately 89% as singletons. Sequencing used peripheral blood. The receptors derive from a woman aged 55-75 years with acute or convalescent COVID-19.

The CDR3 sequence is CASSSQAGGPSYETQYF. The CDR3 region has the DNA TGTGCCAGCAGTTCACAAGCGGGAGGGCCTTCTTATGAGACCCAGTACTTC. V gene TRBV28 combines with J gene TRBJ2-5; 10 nucleotides line up with TRBD2. Germline V gene data show CDR1 as MDHEN and CDR2 as SYDVKM. The CDR3 has 17 residues. V lost 4 bases and J lost 5; bases outside the gene matches: 13.

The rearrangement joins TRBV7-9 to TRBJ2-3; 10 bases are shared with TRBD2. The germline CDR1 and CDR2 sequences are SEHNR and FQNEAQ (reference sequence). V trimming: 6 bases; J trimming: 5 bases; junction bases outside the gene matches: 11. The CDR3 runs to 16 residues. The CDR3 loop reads CASRPQLAGGRDTQYF. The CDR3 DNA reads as TGTGCCAGCAGACCACAATTAGCGGGGGGAAGAGATACGCAGTATTTT.

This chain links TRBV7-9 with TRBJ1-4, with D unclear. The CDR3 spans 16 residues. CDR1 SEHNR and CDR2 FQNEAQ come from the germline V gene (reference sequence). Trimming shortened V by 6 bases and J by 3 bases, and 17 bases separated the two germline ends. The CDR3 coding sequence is TGTGCCAGCAGTACGATGGGAGGCGGCCCTAATGAAAAACTGTTTTTT. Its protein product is CASSTMGGGPNEKLFF.